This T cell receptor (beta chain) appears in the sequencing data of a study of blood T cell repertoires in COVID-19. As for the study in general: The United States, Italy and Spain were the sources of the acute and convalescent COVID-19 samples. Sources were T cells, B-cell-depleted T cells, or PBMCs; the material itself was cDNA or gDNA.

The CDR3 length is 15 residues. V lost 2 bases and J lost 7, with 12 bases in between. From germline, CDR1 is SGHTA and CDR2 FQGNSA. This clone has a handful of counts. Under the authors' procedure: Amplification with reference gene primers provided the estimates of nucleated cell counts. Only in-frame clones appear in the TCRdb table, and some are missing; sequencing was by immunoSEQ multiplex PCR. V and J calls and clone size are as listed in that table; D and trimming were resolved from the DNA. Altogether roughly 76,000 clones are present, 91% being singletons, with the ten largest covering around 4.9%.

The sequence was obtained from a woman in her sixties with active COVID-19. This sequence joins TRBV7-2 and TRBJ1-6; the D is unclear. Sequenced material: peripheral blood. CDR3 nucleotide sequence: TGTGCCAGCAGCTTACAAGAGGGCCGGAATTCACCCCTCCACTTT. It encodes CASSLQEGRNSPLHF. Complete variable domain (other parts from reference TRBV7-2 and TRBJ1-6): GAGVSQSPSNKVTEKGKDVELRCDPISGHTALYWYRQSLGQGLEFLIYFQGNSAPDKSGLPSDRFSAERTGGSVSTLTIQRTQQEDSAVYLCASSLQEGRNSPLHFGNGTRLTVT.